These 27 T cell receptor beta chains originate from one sample sequenced in a study of CD8+CD57+ T cells in acquired aplastic anemia. According to the study, genomic DNA was the template for TCR beta VDJ and CDR3 profiling. TCRdb analysed the reads with MiXCR anew, one entry per CDR3 protein. The sample holds about 200,000 distinct CDR3 sequences; 65% are singletons and the top ten take roughly 61%. All patients picked for sequencing had shown, by flow cytometry, an expansion of CD8+CD57+ cells. The specimen was sorted CD4+, CD8+, or CD8+CD57+ T cells (not recorded which) from PBMCs. The source of these receptors is a human donor with aplastic anemia.

The chain is built from TRBV19 and TRBJ1-4; D unresolved. This CDR3 spans 14 amino acids. The ends were cut back, 3 bases at V and 4 bases at J, with 9 bases in the middle. The germline gives CDR1 LNHDA, CDR2 SQIVND (reference sequence). The CDR3 DNA follows: TGTGCCAGTAGTATCAGGAGATTTAATGAAAAACTGTTTTTT. It encodes CASSIRRFNEKLFF.

The J gene is TRBJ2-7, the V gene TRBV20-1; no clear D gene. Trimming shortened V by 2 bases and J by 6 bases, and 14 bases separated the two germline ends. From germline, CDR1 is DFQATT and CDR2 SNEGSKA (reference sequence). The CDR3 spans 13 residues. In nucleotides, the CDR3 is TGCAGTGCTAGACCCCGTACGGCAGCCGAGCAGTACTTC. Translating gives CSARPRTAAEQYF.

This chain uses TRBV2 with TRBJ1-2, with 7 bases matching TRBD1. The V gene's germline CDR1 is SNHLY and CDR2 FYNNEI. The CDR3 runs 14 residues. V lost 5 bases to trimming and J lost 6 bases; unmatched junction nucleotides: 9. The CDR3 is CASSYGQAVDGYTF. The CDR3 DNA is TGTGCCAGCAGTTATGGACAGGCTGTGGATGGCTACACCTTC.

The chain links TRBV5-6 to TRBJ2-3, with no clear D. The CDR3 extends over 15 amino acids. CDR1 SGHDT and CDR2 YYEEEE come from the germline V gene. Trimming removed 3 bases from V and 5 bases from J, with 16 bases in between. The CDR3 DNA follows: TGTGCCAGCAGCTCCCCGACCGCCATCGGAGATACGCAGTATTTT. Its protein product is CASSSPTAIGDTQYF.

This clonotype was counted only a few times. The CDR3 DNA follows: TGTGCCGCGGGAACCTACGAGCAGTACTTC. Amino acids: CAAGTYEQYF. V usage is TRBV2 and J usage is TRBJ2-7; possible D gene TRBD2, 6 bases. Trimming removed 11 bases at V and 2 bases at J, with 7 bases between. The CDR3 runs to 10 residues. Germline V gene lookup returns CDR1 SNHLY and CDR2 FYNNEI.

J is TRBJ2-2 and V is TRBV20-1; D is undetermined. Germline loops: CDR1 DFQATT, CDR2 SNEGSKA (reference sequence). V lost 1 base and J 2 bases, leaving 11 bases between the germline ends. The CDR3 consists of 15 residues. CDR3 bases: TGCAGTGCTAGAGGTTCACAAACCAACACCGGGGAGCTGTTTTTT. Translation gives CSARGSQTNTGELFF.

V and J are TRBV4-1 and TRBJ2-7; D remains ambiguous. The CDR3 spans 13 residues. Trimming took off 0 bases at V and 5 bases at J, with 8 bases between the two ends. The germline V gene has CDR1 MGHRA and CDR2 YSYEKL. CDR3 nucleotides: TGCGCCAGCAGCCAAGAGCGGTGGAACGAGCAGTACTTC. Its translation: CASSQERWNEQYF.

The rearrangement joins TRBV19 to TRBJ2-1; no firm D call. The germline V gene encodes CDR1 LNHDA and CDR2 SQIVND (reference sequence). CDR3 size: 15 residues. V was trimmed by 0 bases and J by 1 base, leaving 7 bases between them. The CDR3 bases are TGTGCCAGTAGTATAGATCTCGCGTCCTACAATGAGCAGTTCTTC. Its translation: CASSIDLASYNEQFF.

V usage is TRBV12-3 or TRBV12-4 and J usage is TRBJ2-1; tentatively, D is TRBD1 or TRBD2 (7 bases each). This CDR3 has 14 residues. The V end was cut by 7 bases, the J end by 10 bases, with 20 bases between. The CDR3 is CASIQGGLPIEQFF. CDR3 DNA sequence: TGTGCCAGCATCCAGGGGGGGCTGCCTATCGAGCAGTTCTTC.

The V and J genes are TRBV5-6 and TRBJ1-2; no clear D gene. From germline, CDR1 is SGHDT and CDR2 YYEEEE. The CDR3 runs 12 residues. With 2 bases removed from V and 4 bases from J, the gap between germline ends came to 6 bases. Here the CDR3 DNA reads TGTGCCAGCAGCTTAGCTTTCTATGGCTACACCTTC. This sequence encodes CASSLAFYGYTF.

J is TRBJ1-1 and V is TRBV29-1; a weak D match, TRBD1 (6 bases). V lost 3 bases to trimming and J lost 0 bases, with 8 bases between them. Germline-derived CDR1 and CDR2 are SQVTM and ANQGSEA. The CDR3 contains 13 residues. In DNA form, the CDR3 reads TGCAGCGTTGACAGGGGTTTGAACACTGAAGCTTTCTTT. This sequence encodes CSVDRGLNTEAFF.

The rearrangement uses TRBV20-1 and TRBJ1-2, with D unresolved. CDR1 and CDR2 (germline): DFQATT, SNEGSKA (reference sequence). The CDR3 has 14 amino acids. V lost 1 base and J lost 8, with 17 bases in between. DNA of the CDR3: TGCAGTGCTAGAGCCCGTTGCCTAAGTGGGGGCTACACCTTC. As protein: CSARARCLSGGYTF.

This clonotype was observed a single time. This chain connects TRBV6-1 to TRBJ1-4, with D tentatively TRBD1 (6 bases). The germline V gene has CDR1 MNHNS and CDR2 SASEGT. The ends were cut back, 3 bases at V and 8 bases at J, with 13 bases in the middle. The CDR3 sequence is 14 residues long. As DNA, the CDR3 is TGTGCCAGCAGTGAGACAGGCCGGACCGAAAAACTGTTTTTT. It encodes CASSETGRTEKLFF.

J is TRBJ2-1 and V is TRBV10-3; TRBD2 is a possible D gene (5 bases). This CDR3 region has 16 residues. The germline V gene has CDR1 ENHRY and CDR2 SYGVKD. Deletions cut 6 bases from V and 1 base from J, with 16 bases between. This CDR3 reads CAISDRGRISYNEQFF. CDR3 DNA: TGTGCCATCAGCGATCGAGGGCGGATTTCCTACAATGAGCAGTTCTTC.

In regard to this clonotype: One end of the junction does not line up with germline, which may come from a read error. The rearrangement joins TRBV9 to TRBJ1-6, with 10 bases that match TRBD1. CDR1 is SGDLS, CDR2 YYNGEE, per germline. This CDR3 region has 19 residues. This CDR3 reads CAGSVAIEGQGRRNSPLQF. The CDR3 DNA reads TGTGCCGGCAGCGTAGCAATTGAGGGACAGGGGCGACGGAATTCACCCCTCCAATTT.

A remark on this clonotype: Its ends do not fully match the called genes, so a read error is possible. The gene calls are TRBV4-1 and TRBJ1-1; 7 nucleotides match TRBD1. CDR1 is MGHRA and CDR2 is YSYEKL in the germline V gene. The CDR3 runs to 14 residues. The CDR3 loop is CASSQGGTVREALF. The CDR3 DNA is TGCGCCAGCAGCCAAGGGGGGACAGTACGTGAAGCTCTCTTT.

This clonotype was detected ten times or more. This chain connects TRBV7-9 to TRBJ1-1; 7 bases fit TRBD1. The CDR3 has 15 amino acids. V dropped 5 bases and J dropped 5; count of bases not matched to a gene: 11. Germline V CDR1 and CDR2: SEHNR, FQNEAQ (reference sequence). The CDR3: CASSTSGDSGTEAFF. In DNA, the CDR3 is TGTGCCAGCAGCACCTCCGGGGACAGTGGGACTGAAGCTTTCTTT.

This clonotype appeared many times. The V call is TRBV2, the J call TRBJ1-2; D may be TRBD1 (6 bases). Germline lookup yields CDR1 SNHLY and CDR2 FYNNEI. The CDR3 spans 14 residues. V was cut by 4 bases and J by 5 bases, with 14 bases left in between. DNA of the CDR3: TGTGCCAGCAGTGGACTTGGACAGAAATATGGCTACACCTTC. Translation: CASSGLGQKYGYTF. Looking up the rest from reference TRBV2 and TRBJ1-2 gives the full variable domain: EPEVTQTPSHQVTQMGQEVILRCVPISNHLYFYWYRQILGQKVEFLVSFYNNEISEKSEIFDDQFSVERPDGSNFTLKIRSTKLEDSAMYFCASSGLGQKYGYTFGSGTRLTVV.

The chain carries TRBV15 and TRBJ1-1; tentatively, D is TRBD1 (6 bases). Germline values: CDR1 LNHNV, CDR2 YYDKDF (reference sequence). Trimming cost V 0 bases and J 0 bases, with 11 bases left between them. The CDR3 sequence is 16 residues long. As DNA, the CDR3 is TGTGCCACCAGCAGAGAAAATGGGGGCCTGAACACTGAAGCTTTCTTT. Translation: CATSRENGGLNTEAFF.

The chain recombines TRBV14 with TRBJ1-2; tentative D call: TRBD1 (5 bases). CDR1 is SGHDN and CDR2 is FVKESK in the germline V gene. The CDR3 sequence is 15 residues long. V was clipped by 4 bases and J by 0 bases, with 12 bases between them. This CDR3 reads CASSLGTLPNYGYTF. The CDR3 coding sequence is TGTGCCAGCAGCCTCGGGACGCTTCCTAACTATGGCTACACCTTC. Complete variable domain (other parts from reference TRBV14 and TRBJ1-2): EAGVTQFPSHSVIEKGQTVTLRCDPISGHDNLYWYRRVMGKEIKFLLHFVKESKQDESGMPNNRFLAERTGGTYSTLKVQPAELEDSGVYFCASSLGTLPNYGYTFGSGTRLTVV.

The rearrangement links TRBV10-3 to TRBJ1-5, with 9 bases identical to TRBD1. After removal of 0 bases from V and 11 bases from J, the junction contained 14 bases not matched to a gene. Per the germline V gene, CDR1 is ENHRY and CDR2 is SYGVKD. This CDR3 is built from 17 residues. CDR3 coding DNA: TGTGCCATCAGTGAGTCAGCTTACAGGGGGCGCCTCTTGGCCCAGCATTTT. Translated: CAISESAYRGRLLAQHF.

The J gene is TRBJ2-3, the V gene TRBV29-1, with D tentatively TRBD2 (5 bases). Trimming left V 7 bases short and J 3 bases short, with 11 bases between. This CDR3 is built from 12 residues. The germline V gene has CDR1 SQVTM and CDR2 ANQGSEA. CDR3 in amino acids: CSGELGTDTQYF. Here the CDR3 DNA reads TGCAGCGGGGAGCTAGGGACAGATACGCAGTATTTT.

Of note for this clonotype: No conserved phenylalanine or tryptophan ends this CDR3, so it is likely a read error. This chain joins TRBV7-2 and TRBJ1-5; no clear D gene. The CDR3 runs 15 residues. Germline lookup yields CDR1 SGHTA and CDR2 FQGNSA. Deletions cut 5 bases from V and 1 base from J, with 12 bases between. The CDR3 DNA follows: TGTGCCAGCAGCCCGGAGGTAGCGAGCAATCAGCCCCAGCATTCT. As protein: CASSPEVASNQPQHS.

The chain couples TRBV4-1 to TRBJ1-2; no reliable D call. This CDR3 is built from 15 residues. V was trimmed by 0 bases and J by 1 base, leaving 9 bases between them. The V gene's germline CDR1 is MGHRA and CDR2 YSYEKL. This chain's CDR3 is CASSQEPTDNYGYTF. The CDR3, as DNA: TGCGCCAGCAGCCAAGAACCCACGGATAACTATGGCTACACCTTC.

V gene TRBV7-2 combines with J gene TRBJ1-3; 7 bases match TRBD1. The V segment lost 2 bases and the J segment 16 bases; nucleotides outside the gene matches: 8. The V gene's germline CDR1 is SGHTA and CDR2 FQGNSA. This CDR3 comprises 12 residues. The CDR3 DNA is TGTGCCAGCAGCTTAAGAGGGGGCGCCTTGTATTTT. Translating gives CASSLRGGALYF.

The chain employs TRBV10-3 and TRBJ1-2, with TRBD1 identical over 9 bases. The trim removed 7 bases at V and 0 bases at J, leaving 6 bases unmatched. The CDR3 consists of 15 residues. In germline, CDR1 is ENHRY, CDR2 SYGVKD. CDR3 residues: CAIKGGQGSNYGYTF. In nucleotides, the CDR3 is TGTGCCATCAAAGGGGGACAGGGATCTAACTATGGCTACACCTTC.

The chain has TRBV5-1 and TRBJ2-6; no definite D call. The V gene lost 4 bases and the J gene lost 2 bases, with 10 bases spanning the gap. The germline V gene has CDR1 SGHRS and CDR2 YFSETQ. This CDR3 is built from 15 residues. DNA of the CDR3: TGCGCCAGCAGCGCGCTCAGAGCTGGGGCCAACGTCCTGACTTTC. Protein: CASSALRAGANVLTF.